The 26 T cell receptor beta chains presented below share a single source sample, sequenced in a study of PD-1 blockade in classical Hodgkin lymphoma. Autologous stem cell transplantation was followed by relapse in every patient, and brentuximab vedotin exposure varied. Repertoires were generated with immunoSEQ multiplex PCR, while TCRdb's copy carries only in-frame clones and drops some. The table includes 45,000 to 55,000 clones, just under 75% detected once. This specimen consisted of peripheral blood mononuclear cells (PBMCs), obtained before the second cycle of nivolumab. The receptors derive from a human donor with classical Hodgkin lymphoma.

The chain links TRBV30 to TRBJ2-7; D is possibly TRBD2 (6 bases). Germline V gene lookup returns CDR1 GTSNPN and CDR2 SVGIG (reference sequence). Trimming cost V 4 bases and J 4 bases, with 11 bases left between them. This CDR3 is built from 12 residues. Written as DNA, the CDR3 is TGTGCCTGGAAGGGCGGGATGTACGAGCAGTACTTC. It translates to CAWKGGMYEQYF.

Within the sample, this clone is medium-sized (0.01 to 0.1%). CDR3 sequence: CASGITNEKLFF. The CDR3 bases are TGTGCCAGCGGGATAACTAATGAAAAACTGTTTTTT. V is TRBV14 and J is TRBJ1-4; no clear D gene. Per germline, CDR1 SGHDN and CDR2 FVKESK. This CDR3 comprises 12 residues. Deletions cut 8 bases from V and 1 base from J, with 5 bases between.

The J gene is TRBJ1-1, the V gene TRBV18; no reliable D call. Per the germline V gene, CDR1 is KGHSH and CDR2 is LQKENI. The V and J ends lost 3 bases and 1 base respectively, with 6 bases between them. CDR3 length equals 13 residues. CDR3 bases: TGTGCCAGCTCACCCATGGCGAACACTGAAGCTTTCTTT. As protein: CASSPMANTEAFF.

The genes are TRBV20-1 and TRBJ2-2; D call uncertain. The CDR3 sequence is 11 residues long. Germline V gives CDR1 DFQATT, CDR2 SNEGSKA (reference sequence). Trimming shortened V by 7 bases and J by 4 bases, and 7 bases separated the two germline ends. The CDR3 DNA sequence: TGCAGTGTTATCCTCACCGGGGAGCTGTTTTTT. It translates to CSVILTGELFF.

This chain joins TRBV7-3 and TRBJ2-3, with 12 bases aligning to TRBD1. The germline V gene encodes CDR1 SGHTA and CDR2 FQGTGA. V lost 4 bases to trimming and J lost 5 bases; unmatched junction nucleotides: 7. The CDR3 consists of 16 residues. This CDR3 is CASSSPGQGAEDTQYF. The DNA for the CDR3 is TGTGCCAGCAGCTCACCGGGACAGGGGGCCGAAGATACGCAGTATTTT.

This chain joins TRBV27 and TRBJ1-2, with D maybe TRBD1 (6 bases). CDR3 size: 15 residues. CDR1 and CDR2 (germline): MNHEY, SMNVEV (reference sequence). Trimming removed 0 bases at V and 6 bases at J, with 14 bases between. The CDR3 coding sequence is TGTGCCAGCAGTTTATCGTCGCGGGGGCATAATGGCTACACCTTC. This sequence encodes CASSLSSRGHNGYTF.

This clone was detected many times. For the CDR3, the DNA is TGTGCCAGCAGCTTAGATTCCGGGACAGGGGCAAGCGAGCAGTACTTC. This translates into CASSLDSGTGASEQYF. This chain connects TRBV7-8 to TRBJ2-7; 10 nucleotides match TRBD1. CDR1 SGHVS and CDR2 FQNEAQ come from the germline V gene. This CDR3 region has 16 residues. V shed 1 base and J 6 bases; nucleotides not matched to a gene: 9.

V is TRBV7-6 and J is TRBJ2-1; unclear D gene. The CDR3 is 15 residues long. Trimming removed 6 bases from V and 7 bases from J, with 19 bases in between. Germline CDR1 SGHVS, CDR2 FNYEAQ. The CDR3 DNA sequence: TGTGCCAGCAGTCAGCTCTTCTACGATAGGAATGAGCAGTTCTTC. The encoded protein is CASSQLFYDRNEQFF.

The chain uses TRBV19 and TRBJ1-5; 9 bases map to TRBD1. CDR1 is LNHDA, CDR2 SQIVND, per germline (reference sequence). The CDR3 consists of 16 residues. V shed 3 bases and J 2 bases; nucleotides not matched to a gene: 5. Here the CDR3 DNA reads TGTGCCAGTAGTATCCGGGGACAGGGAGGCAATCAGCCCCAGCATTTT. Protein: CASSIRGQGGNQPQHF.

The chain is built from TRBV28 and TRBJ1-1, with D unclear. Germline CDR1 reads MDHEN; CDR2 reads SYDVKM. V lost 7 bases to trimming and J lost 2 bases, with 8 bases between them. The CDR3 is made up of 12 amino acids. CDR3 coding DNA: TGTGCCAGCACCCCCAGAAACACTGAAGCTTTCTTT. Its translation: CASTPRNTEAFF.

This clone was counted a few times. The chain is built from TRBV30 and TRBJ1-1; 7 nucleotides align to TRBD1. V trimming: 4 bases; J trimming: 6 bases; junction bases outside the gene matches: 8. Germline-derived CDR1 and CDR2 are GTSNPN and SVGIG (reference sequence). This CDR3 is built from 13 residues. CDR3 region: CAWNRRQGSEAFF. The CDR3 DNA is TGTGCCTGGAACCGTCGACAGGGCTCTGAAGCTTTCTTT. The complete variable domain, with remaining parts taken from reference TRBV30 and TRBJ1-1, reads SQTIHQWPATLVQPVGSPLSLECTVEGTSNPNLYWYRQAAGRGLQLLFYSVGIGQISSEVPQNLSASRPQDRQFILSSKKLLLSDSGFYLCAWNRRQGSEAFFGQGTRLTVV.

The rearrangement uses TRBV6-5 and TRBJ1-2, with a tentative D call TRBD1 (5 bases). Trimming pared 5 bases from V and 8 bases from J, leaving 15 bases between. Germline CDR1 reads MNHEY; CDR2 reads SVGAGI. The CDR3 is 13 amino acids. The CDR3 protein is CASSTGWDPGYTF. CDR3 in DNA: TGTGCCAGCAGTACCGGGTGGGACCCAGGCTACACCTTC.

This rearrangement joins TRBV7-9 to TRBJ2-5; D not certain. CDR3 length: 14 amino acids. Germline V lookup: CDR1 SEHNR, CDR2 FQNEAQ (reference sequence). Deletions cut 0 bases from V and 11 bases from J, with 16 bases between. The CDR3 reads CASSLAAGISEQYF. The CDR3 region has the DNA TGTGCCAGCAGCTTAGCGGCTGGGATAAGTGAGCAGTACTTC.

The chain has TRBV7-2 and TRBJ2-3, with a tentative D call TRBD2 (6 bases). CDR3 length: 15 amino acids. Trimming left V 3 bases short and J 1 base short, with 11 bases between. Per germline, CDR1 SGHTA and CDR2 FQGNSA. In DNA, the CDR3 is TGTGCCAGCAGCTTGGGCGGGATCGGCACAGATACGCAGTATTTT. It codes for CASSLGGIGTDTQYF.

The chain recombines TRBV7-2 with TRBJ1-4, with a tentative D call TRBD1 (5 bases). The CDR3 is 15 amino acids. CDR1 is SGHTA, CDR2 FQGNSA, per germline. The germline V and J ends were trimmed by 1 base and 8 bases, with 14 bases remaining between them. CDR3 bases: TGTGCCAGCAGCTTAGTCGGCCCCTGGGACGAAAAACTGTTTTTT. It yields the protein CASSLVGPWDEKLFF. Complete variable domain (other parts from reference TRBV7-2 and TRBJ1-4): GAGVSQSPSNKVTEKGKDVELRCDPISGHTALYWYRQSLGQGLEFLIYFQGNSAPDKSGLPSDRFSAERTGGSVSTLTIQRTQQEDSAVYLCASSLVGPWDEKLFFGSGTQLSVL.

The gene calls are TRBV19 and TRBJ2-2; D tentatively reads TRBD1 or TRBD2 (6 bases each). CDR1 and CDR2 from the germline V gene are LNHDA and SQIVND (reference sequence). The CDR3 contains 17 residues. V was cut by 6 bases and J by 1 base, with 18 bases left in between. As DNA, the CDR3 is TGTGCCAGTAGCCCCCTGGAGGGGGGCAAGAACACCGGGGAGCTGTTTTTT. Its protein is CASSPLEGGKNTGELFF.

This clone turned up a few times. J is TRBJ1-5 and V is TRBV6-5, with D unresolved. CDR3 length equals 12 residues. Germline assignment: CDR1 MNHEY and CDR2 SVGAGI. V lost 5 bases to trimming and J lost 6 bases, with 8 bases between them. CDR3 protein: CASSEVGQPQHF. The CDR3 DNA reads TGTGCCAGCAGTGAAGTGGGTCAGCCCCAGCATTTT.

The chain employs TRBV19 and TRBJ1-1, with D unclear. Germline V gives CDR1 LNHDA, CDR2 SQIVND (reference sequence). V was shortened by 1 base and J by 4 bases, with 10 bases between the two germline ends. The CDR3 runs 14 residues. CDR3 in DNA: TGTGCCAGTAGTATAGGTCTGGAGACCACTGAAGCTTTCTTT. It encodes CASSIGLETTEAFF.

The table lists this clone with a count of one. The chain joins TRBV10-3 to TRBJ2-1; D is perhaps TRBD1 (6 bases). This CDR3 contains 16 residues. Trimming took off 7 bases at V and 6 bases at J, with 22 bases between the two ends. Germline loops: CDR1 ENHRY, CDR2 SYGVKD. The CDR3 DNA sequence: TGTGCCATCACCATAAACAGGGAAACATGGCCCAATGAGCAGTTCTTC. Amino acids: CAITINRETWPNEQFF.

This rearrangement joins TRBV6-4 to TRBJ2-3; maybe TRBD2 (5 bases). Trimming pared 4 bases from V and 6 bases from J, leaving 17 bases between. There are 15 residues in the CDR3. Germline CDR1 and CDR2: MRHNA and SNTAGT. The chain's CDR3 is CASSGRGLAGDTQYF. The DNA of the CDR3 is TGTGCCAGCAGTGGGCGCGGGCTAGCCGGGGATACGCAGTATTTT.

The chain combines TRBV19 with TRBJ2-1, with 12 bases that match TRBD2. Looked up from germline, CDR1 is LNHDA and CDR2 is SQIVND (reference sequence). The CDR3 is 14 amino acids. The trim removed 5 bases at V and 9 bases at J, leaving 5 bases unmatched. CDR3 sequence: CASSPRTSGVEQFF. The CDR3 coding sequence is TGTGCCAGTAGTCCCCGGACTAGCGGGGTTGAGCAGTTCTTC.

The chain combines TRBV7-9 with TRBJ2-2; D is possibly TRBD2 (5 bases). With 2 bases removed from V and 3 bases from J, the gap between germline ends came to 10 bases. Germline V gene data show CDR1 as SEHNR and CDR2 as FQNEAQ (reference sequence). The CDR3 is 15 residues long. In nucleotides, the CDR3 is TGTGCCAGCAGCTTACCGGGGTTGGACACCGGGGAGCTGTTTTTT. Amino acid sequence: CASSLPGLDTGELFF.

This chain connects TRBV9 to TRBJ2-1, with TRBD2 identical over 10 bases. Germline V lookup: CDR1 SGDLS, CDR2 YYNGEE. The CDR3 contains 15 residues. V lost 1 base to trimming and J lost 8 bases; unmatched junction nucleotides: 6. In DNA, the CDR3 is TGTGCCAGCAGCGTACGAGCGGGAGGGTTAGATGAGCAGTTCTTC. Translating it yields CASSVRAGGLDEQFF.

The chain employs TRBV27 and TRBJ1-5; TRBD1 might be the D (5 bases). V was trimmed by 1 base and J by 7 bases, leaving 11 bases between them. There are 14 residues in the CDR3. Germline-derived CDR1 and CDR2 are MNHEY and SMNVEV (reference sequence). This CDR3 reads CASSLWGEGQPQHF. The CDR3 DNA is TGTGCCAGCAGTTTATGGGGCGAGGGGCAGCCCCAGCATTTT.

The J gene is TRBJ2-7, the V gene TRBV15, with D tentatively TRBD2 (5 bases). V was clipped by 5 bases and J by 3 bases, with 17 bases between them. The CDR3 is 15 amino acids. Per germline, CDR1 LNHNV and CDR2 YYDKDF (reference sequence). CDR3 loop: CATSERPSGNYEQYF. The CDR3 DNA sequence: TGTGCCACCAGCGAGAGGCCGTCCGGGAACTACGAGCAGTACTTC.

The J gene is TRBJ1-5, the V gene TRBV7-9, with 8 bases identical to TRBD1. The germline gives CDR1 SEHNR, CDR2 FQNEAQ (reference sequence). V trimming: 1 base; J trimming: 6 bases; junction bases outside the gene matches: 8. The CDR3 covers 16 residues. The CDR3 spells CASSLGGQGALQPQHF. As DNA, the CDR3 is TGTGCCAGCAGCTTAGGAGGTCAGGGGGCCCTTCAGCCCCAGCATTTT.